This T cell receptor (beta chain) was documented in a study of response to subunit inactivated influenza vaccine. One entry per CDR3 protein results from TCRdb running MiXCR on the RT-PCR reads. This sample yields under 800,000 distinct CDR3 sequences, of which approximately 15% are seen a single time; 6.5% to 8.5% belongs to the top ten. Points from the study as a whole: Authors suggested each seasonal flu vaccination may recruit only limited numbers of new T cells.

This clonotype was detected a few times. Antigen: not known. The sample in question was PBMCs from blood, obtained about 14 days before vaccination. This receptor was identified in a man aged 45-65 years who received an inactivated influenza vaccine.

CDR3 DNA sequence: TGTGCCAGCAGCTTAGAGCCGGTTCAAGAGACCCAGTACTTC. Its protein is CASSLEPVQETQYF. The V call is TRBV7-8, the J call TRBJ2-5; D gene uncertain. The V gene lost 1 base and the J gene lost 2 bases, with 8 bases spanning the gap. The germline CDR1 and CDR2 sequences are SGHVS and FQNEAQ. The CDR3 sequence is 14 residues long.